The clone carrying this TCR beta chain showed up just a few times. CDR1 is SGHRS and CDR2 is YFSETQ in the germline V gene. CDR3 size: 10 residues. The ends were cut back, 6 bases at V and 12 bases at J, with 12 bases in the middle. These data originate in a study of T cells after yellow fever vaccination. Whole-study context: When fractions had low cell numbers, they were prepared with SMART-Seq v4 Ultra Low Input.

TCRdb redid the calling of the 5' RACE reads with MiXCR, one entry per CDR3 protein. The table lists 400,000 to 450,000 distinct CDR3 sequences, around 20% of them singletons. The TCR was taken from a man aged 18 to 29 who received the YFV17D yellow fever vaccine. J is TRBJ1-1 and V is TRBV5-1, with D tentatively TRBD1 (6 bases). The specimen was PBMCs, collected before the yellow fever booster vaccination. CDR3 sequence (DNA): TGCGCCAGCAAGGGGGACGGGCCTTTCTTT. Translated: CASKGDGPFF.